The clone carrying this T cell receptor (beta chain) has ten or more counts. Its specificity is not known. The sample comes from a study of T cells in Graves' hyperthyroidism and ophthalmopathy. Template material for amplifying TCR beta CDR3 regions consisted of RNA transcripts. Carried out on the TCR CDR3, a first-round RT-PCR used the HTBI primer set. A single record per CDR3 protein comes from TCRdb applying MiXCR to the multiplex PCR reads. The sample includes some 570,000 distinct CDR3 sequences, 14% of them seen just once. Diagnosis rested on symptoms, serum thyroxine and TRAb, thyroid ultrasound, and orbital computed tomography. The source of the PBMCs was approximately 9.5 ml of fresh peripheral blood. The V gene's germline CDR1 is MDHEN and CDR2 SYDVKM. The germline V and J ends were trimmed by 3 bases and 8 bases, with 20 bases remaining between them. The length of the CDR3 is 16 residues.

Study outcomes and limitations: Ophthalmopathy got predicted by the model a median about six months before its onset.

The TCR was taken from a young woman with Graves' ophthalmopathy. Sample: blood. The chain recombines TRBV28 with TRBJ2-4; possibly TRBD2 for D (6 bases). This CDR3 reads CASSFPVGRGSDIQYF. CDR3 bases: TGTGCCAGCAGTTTCCCGGTGGGCCGGGGGAGCGACATTCAGTACTTC. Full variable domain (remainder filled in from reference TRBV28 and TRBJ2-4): DVKVTQSSRYLVKRTGEKVFLECVQDMDHENMFWYRQDPGLGLRLIYFSYDVKMKEKGDIPEGYSVSREKKERFSLILESASTNQTSMYLCASSFPVGRGSDIQYFGAGTRLSVL.